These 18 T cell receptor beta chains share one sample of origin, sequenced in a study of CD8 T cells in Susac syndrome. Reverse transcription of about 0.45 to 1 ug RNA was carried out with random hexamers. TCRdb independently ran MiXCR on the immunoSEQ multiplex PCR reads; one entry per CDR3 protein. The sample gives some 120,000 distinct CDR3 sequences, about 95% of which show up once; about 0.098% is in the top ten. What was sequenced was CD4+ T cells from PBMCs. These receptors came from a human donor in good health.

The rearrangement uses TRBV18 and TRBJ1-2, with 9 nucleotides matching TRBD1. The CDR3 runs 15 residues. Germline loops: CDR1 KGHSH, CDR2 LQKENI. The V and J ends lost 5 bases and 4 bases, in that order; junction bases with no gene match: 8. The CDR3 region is CASSIAGQGIYGYTF. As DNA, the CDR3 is TGTGCCAGCTCAATCGCGGGACAGGGCATCTATGGCTACACCTTC.

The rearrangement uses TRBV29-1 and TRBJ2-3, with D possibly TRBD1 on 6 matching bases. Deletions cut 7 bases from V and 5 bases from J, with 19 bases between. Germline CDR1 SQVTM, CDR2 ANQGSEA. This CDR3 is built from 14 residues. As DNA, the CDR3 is TGCAGCGGTGATACAGGGTTTACGAAAGATACGCAGTATTTT. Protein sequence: CSGDTGFTKDTQYF.

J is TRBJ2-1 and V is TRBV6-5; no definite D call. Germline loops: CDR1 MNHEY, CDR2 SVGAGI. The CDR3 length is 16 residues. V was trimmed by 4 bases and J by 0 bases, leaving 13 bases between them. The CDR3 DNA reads TGTGCCAGCAGTTCCCTGAGCAGATACTCCTACAATGAGCAGTTCTTC. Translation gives CASSSLSRYSYNEQFF.

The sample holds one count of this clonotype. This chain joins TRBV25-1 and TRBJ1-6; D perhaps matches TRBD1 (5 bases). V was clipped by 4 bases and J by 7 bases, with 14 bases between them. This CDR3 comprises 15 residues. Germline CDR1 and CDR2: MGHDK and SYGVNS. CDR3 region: CASSGPGAGNSPLHF. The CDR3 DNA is TGTGCCAGCAGTGGCCCCGGGGCCGGGAATTCACCCCTCCACTTT. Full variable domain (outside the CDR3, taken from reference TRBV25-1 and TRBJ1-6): EADIYQTPRYLVIGTGKKITLECSQTMGHDKMYWYQQDPGMELHLIHYSYGVNSTEKGDLSSESTVSRIRTEHFPLTLESARPSHTSQYLCASSGPGAGNSPLHFGNGTRLTVT.

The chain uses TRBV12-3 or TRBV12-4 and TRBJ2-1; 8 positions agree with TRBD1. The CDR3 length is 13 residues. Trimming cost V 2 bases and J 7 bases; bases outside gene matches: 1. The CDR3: CASSLQGANEQFF. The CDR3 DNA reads TGTGCCAGCAGTTTACAGGGGGCTAATGAGCAGTTCTTC.

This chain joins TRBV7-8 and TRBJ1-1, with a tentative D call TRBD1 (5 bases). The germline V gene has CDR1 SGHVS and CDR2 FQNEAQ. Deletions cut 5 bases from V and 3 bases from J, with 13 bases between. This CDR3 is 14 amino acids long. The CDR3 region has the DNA TGTGCCAGCAGCCCAACGGGGGGGGACACTGAAGCTTTCTTT. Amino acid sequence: CASSPTGGDTEAFF.

CDR3 amino acids: CASSLPGVPDTQYF. The DNA for the CDR3 is TGTGCCAGCAGTTTACCGGGGGTCCCAGATACGCAGTATTTT. J is TRBJ2-3 and V is TRBV12-3 or TRBV12-4, with a weak D call TRBD2 (6 bases). V gave up 2 bases and J gave up 4 bases, with 10 bases separating them. This CDR3 is 14 amino acids long.

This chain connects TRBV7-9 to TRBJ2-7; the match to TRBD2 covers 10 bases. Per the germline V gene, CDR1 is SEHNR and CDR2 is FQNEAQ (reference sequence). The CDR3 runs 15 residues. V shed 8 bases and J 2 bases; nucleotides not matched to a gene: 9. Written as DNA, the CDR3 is TGTGCCAGCTCGGCGGGACTAGCGACAGCCTACGAGCAGTACTTC. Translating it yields CASSAGLATAYEQYF. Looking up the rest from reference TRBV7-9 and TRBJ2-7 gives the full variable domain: DTGVSQNPRHKITKRGQNVTFRCDPISEHNRLYWYRQTLGQGPEFLTYFQNEAQLEKSRLLSDRFSAERPKGSFSTLEIQRTEQGDSAMYLCASSAGLATAYEQYFGPGTRLTVT.

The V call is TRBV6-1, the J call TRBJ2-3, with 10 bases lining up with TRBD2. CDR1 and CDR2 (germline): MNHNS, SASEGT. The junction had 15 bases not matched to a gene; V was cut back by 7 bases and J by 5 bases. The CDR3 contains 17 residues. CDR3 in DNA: TGTGCCAGCATTGAGCTTGGAAAGGGACTAGCGAAAGATACGCAGTATTTT. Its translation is CASIELGKGLAKDTQYF.

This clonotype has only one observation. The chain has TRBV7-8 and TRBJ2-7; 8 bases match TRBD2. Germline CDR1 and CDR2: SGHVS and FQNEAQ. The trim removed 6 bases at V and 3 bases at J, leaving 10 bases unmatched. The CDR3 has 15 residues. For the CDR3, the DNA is TGTGCCAGCAGTCCGAAGCGGGAGAGGCTCTACGAGCAGTACTTC. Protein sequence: CASSPKRERLYEQYF.

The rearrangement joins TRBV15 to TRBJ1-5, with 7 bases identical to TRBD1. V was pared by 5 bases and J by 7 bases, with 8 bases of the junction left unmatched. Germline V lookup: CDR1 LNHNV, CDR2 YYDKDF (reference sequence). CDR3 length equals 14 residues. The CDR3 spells CATSGGTARQPQHF. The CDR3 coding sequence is TGTGCCACCAGCGGAGGGACAGCGAGGCAGCCCCAGCATTTT.

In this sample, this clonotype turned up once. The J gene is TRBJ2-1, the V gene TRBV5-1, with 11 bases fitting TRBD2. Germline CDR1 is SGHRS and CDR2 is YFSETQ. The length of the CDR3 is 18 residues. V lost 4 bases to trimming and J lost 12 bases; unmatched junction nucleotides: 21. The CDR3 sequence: CASSLNTGGGLAGGSQFF. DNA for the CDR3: TGCGCCAGCAGCCTGAATACAGGGGGAGGACTAGCGGGTGGTTCGCAGTTCTTC.

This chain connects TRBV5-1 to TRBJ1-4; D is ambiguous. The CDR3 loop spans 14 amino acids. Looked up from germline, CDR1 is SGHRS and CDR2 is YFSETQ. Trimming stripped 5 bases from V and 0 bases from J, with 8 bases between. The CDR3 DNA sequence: TGCGCCAGCAGGGTCGCTGCAACTAATGAAAAACTGTTTTTT. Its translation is CASRVAATNEKLFF.

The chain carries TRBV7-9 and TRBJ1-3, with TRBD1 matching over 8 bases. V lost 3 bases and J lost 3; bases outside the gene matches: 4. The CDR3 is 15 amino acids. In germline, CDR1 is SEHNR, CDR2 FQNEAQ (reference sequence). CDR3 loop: CASSLQGAGGNTIYF. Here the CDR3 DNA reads TGTGCCAGCAGCTTGCAGGGGGCAGGTGGAAACACCATATATTTT.

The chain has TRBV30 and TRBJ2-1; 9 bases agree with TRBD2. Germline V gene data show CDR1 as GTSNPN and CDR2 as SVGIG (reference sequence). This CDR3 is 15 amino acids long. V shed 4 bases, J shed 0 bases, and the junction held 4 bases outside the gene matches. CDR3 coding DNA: TGTGCCTGGACTAGCGGGATAAGCTCCTACAATGAGCAGTTCTTC. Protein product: CAWTSGISSYNEQFF.

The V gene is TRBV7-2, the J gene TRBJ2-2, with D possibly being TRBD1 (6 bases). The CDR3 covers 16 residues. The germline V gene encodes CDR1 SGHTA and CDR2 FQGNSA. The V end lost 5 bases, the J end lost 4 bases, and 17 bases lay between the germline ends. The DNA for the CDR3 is TGTGCCAGCAGCCCGACTTGGACAGAAGGCACCGGGGAGCTGTTTTTT. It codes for CASSPTWTEGTGELFF.

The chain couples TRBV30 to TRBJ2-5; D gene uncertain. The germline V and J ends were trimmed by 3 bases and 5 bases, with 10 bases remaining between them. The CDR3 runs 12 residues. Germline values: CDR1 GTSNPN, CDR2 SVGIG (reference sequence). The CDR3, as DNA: TGTGCCTGGAGAATGGGCGAGGAGACCCAGTACTTC. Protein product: CAWRMGEETQYF.

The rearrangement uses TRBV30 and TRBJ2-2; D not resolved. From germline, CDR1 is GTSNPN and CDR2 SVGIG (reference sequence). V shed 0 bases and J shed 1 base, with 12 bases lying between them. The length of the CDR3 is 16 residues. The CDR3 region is CAWSVFRTRNTGELFF. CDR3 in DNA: TGTGCCTGGAGTGTATTCCGGACCAGGAACACCGGGGAGCTGTTTTTT. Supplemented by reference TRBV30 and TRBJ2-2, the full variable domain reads SQTIHQWPATLVQPVGSPLSLECTVEGTSNPNLYWYRQAAGRGLQLLFYSVGIGQISSEVPQNLSASRPQDRQFILSSKKLLLSDSGFYLCAWSVFRTRNTGELFFGEGSRLTVL.